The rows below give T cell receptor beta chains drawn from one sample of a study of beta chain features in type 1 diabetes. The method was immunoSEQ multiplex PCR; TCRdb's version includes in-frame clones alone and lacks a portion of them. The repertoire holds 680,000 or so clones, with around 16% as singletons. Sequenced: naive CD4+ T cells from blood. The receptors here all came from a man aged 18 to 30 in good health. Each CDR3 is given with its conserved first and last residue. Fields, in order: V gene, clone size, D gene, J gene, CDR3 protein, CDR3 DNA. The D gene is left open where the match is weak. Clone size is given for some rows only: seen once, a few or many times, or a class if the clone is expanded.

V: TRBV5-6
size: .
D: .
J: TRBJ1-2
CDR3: CASSSPTGVGYGYTF
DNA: TGTGCCAGCAGCTCCCCGACGGGGGTCGGCTATGGCTACACCTTC

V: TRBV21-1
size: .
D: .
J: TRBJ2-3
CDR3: CASSPLAGLAGAPDTQYF
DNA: TGTGCCAGCAGCCCTCTCGCCGGACTAGCGGGAGCGCCAGATACGCAGTATTTT

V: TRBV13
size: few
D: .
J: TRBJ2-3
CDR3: CASSSTDTQYF
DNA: TGTGCCAGCAGCTCCACAGATACGCAGTATTTT

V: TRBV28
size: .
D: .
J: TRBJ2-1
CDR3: CASSPGVFNNNEQFF
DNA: TGTGCCAGCAGTCCAGGGGTTTTTAATAACAATGAGCAGTTCTTC

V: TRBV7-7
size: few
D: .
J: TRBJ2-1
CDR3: CASSPIGTTYNEQFF
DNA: TGTGCTAGCAGCCCCATCGGGACAACCTACAATGAGCAGTTCTTC

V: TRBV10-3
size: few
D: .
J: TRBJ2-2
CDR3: CAISEFGTANTGELFF
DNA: TGTGCCATCAGTGAGTTCGGGACTGCGAACACCGGGGAGCTGTTTTTT

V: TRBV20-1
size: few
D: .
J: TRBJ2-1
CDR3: CSARRGTNQFF
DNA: TGCAGTGCTAGAAGGGGGACAAATCAGTTCTTC

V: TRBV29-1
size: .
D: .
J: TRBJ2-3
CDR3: CSVGSRGTQYF
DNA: TGCAGCGTTGGAAGCAGGGGTACGCAGTATTTT

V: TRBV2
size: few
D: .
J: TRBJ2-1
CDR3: CASRERGRERGGQFF
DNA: TGTGCCAGCCGGGAACGCGGCAGGGAAAGAGGTGGGCAGTTCTTC

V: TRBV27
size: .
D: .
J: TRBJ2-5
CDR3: CASSPRTTWETQYF
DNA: TGTGCCAGCAGTCCCCGGACTACTTGGGAGACCCAGTACTTC

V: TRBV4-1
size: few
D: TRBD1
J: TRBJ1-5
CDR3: CASSQQGASNQPQHF
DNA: TGCGCCAGCAGCCAACAGGGGGCGAGCAATCAGCCCCAGCATTTT

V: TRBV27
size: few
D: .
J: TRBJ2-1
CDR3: CASSLRGLAPNEQFF
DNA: TGTGCCAGCAGTTTAAGAGGTCTAGCCCCCAATGAGCAGTTCTTC

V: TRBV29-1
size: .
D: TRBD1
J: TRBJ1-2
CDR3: CSVDTGRGRAGYTF
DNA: TGCAGCGTTGACACGGGGAGGGGGCGCGCTGGCTACACCTTC

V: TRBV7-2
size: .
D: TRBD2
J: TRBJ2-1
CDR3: CASSLDAVGKSGMAFF
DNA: TGTGCCAGCAGCTTAGACGCCGTCGGGAAAAGCGGGATGGCGTTCTTC

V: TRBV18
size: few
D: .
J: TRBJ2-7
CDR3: CASSISGTESYEQYF
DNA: TGTGCCAGCTCAATATCCGGGACGGAGTCCTACGAGCAGTACTTC

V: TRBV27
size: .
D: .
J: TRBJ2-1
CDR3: CASSSKTGPHNEQFF
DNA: TGTGCCAGCAGTTCTAAGACTGGGCCCCACAATGAGCAGTTCTTC

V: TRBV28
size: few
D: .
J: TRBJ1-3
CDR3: CASSLGEFGGNTIYF
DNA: TGTGCCAGCAGTTTGGGTGAATTCGGTGGAAACACCATATATTTT

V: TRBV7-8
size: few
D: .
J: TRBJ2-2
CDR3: CASSLARQSTGELFF
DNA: TGTGCCAGCAGCTTAGCCCGGCAGTCGACCGGGGAGCTGTTTTTT

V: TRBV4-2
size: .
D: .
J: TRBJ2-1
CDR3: CASSQGRYAGKRDNEQLF
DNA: TGTGCCAGCAGCCAAGGACGATACGCGGGGAAAAGGGACAATGAGCAGCTCTTC

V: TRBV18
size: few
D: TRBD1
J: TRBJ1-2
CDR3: CASSPPGQGTYGYTF
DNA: TGTGCCAGCTCACCCCCGGGACAGGGGACCTATGGCTACACCTTC

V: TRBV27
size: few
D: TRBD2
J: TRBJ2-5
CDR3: CASSLLGLAGGRRETQYF
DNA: TGTGCCAGCAGTTTATTGGGACTAGCGGGGGGGAGACGAGAGACCCAGTACTTC

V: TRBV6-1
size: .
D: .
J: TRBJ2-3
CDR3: CASTRFGQSTDTQYF
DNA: TGTGCCAGCACCCGATTTGGACAGAGCACAGATACGCAGTATTTT

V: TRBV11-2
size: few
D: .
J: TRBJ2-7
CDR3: CASSLVLRTGNEENEQYF
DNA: TGTGCCAGCAGCTTAGTCCTCAGAACGGGGAACGAAGAGAACGAGCAGTACTTC

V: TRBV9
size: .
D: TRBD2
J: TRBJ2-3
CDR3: CASSVERLAGVLDTQYF
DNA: TGTGCCAGCAGCGTAGAGCGGCTAGCGGGAGTCCTAGATACGCAGTATTTT

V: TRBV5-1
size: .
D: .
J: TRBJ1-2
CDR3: CASSLGPGRVNYGYTF
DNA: TGCGCCAGCAGCTTGGGCCCCGGCAGGGTCAACTATGGCTACACCTTC

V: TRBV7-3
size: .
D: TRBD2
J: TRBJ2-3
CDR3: CASSLGLAGADTQYF
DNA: TGTGCCAGCAGCTTAGGGCTAGCGGGAGCAGATACGCAGTATTTT

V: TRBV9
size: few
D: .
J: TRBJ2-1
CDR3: CASSVAITRVLDEQFF
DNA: TGTGCCAGCAGCGTAGCAATCACCCGGGTCCTTGATGAGCAGTTCTTC

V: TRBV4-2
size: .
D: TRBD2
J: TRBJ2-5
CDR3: CASSQAGGGETQYF
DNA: TGTGCCAGCAGCCAAGCCGGCGGGGGGGAGACCCAGTACTTC

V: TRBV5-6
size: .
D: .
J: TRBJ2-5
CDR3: CASSLLGAQETQYF
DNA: TGTGCCAGCAGCTTGCTGGGGGCCCAAGAGACCCAGTACTTC

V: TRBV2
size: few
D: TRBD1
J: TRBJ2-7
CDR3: CASSVPGTGRQYF
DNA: TGTGCCAGCAGTGTCCCCGGGACAGGCCGGCAGTACTTC

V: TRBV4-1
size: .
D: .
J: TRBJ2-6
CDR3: CASSQVPGVSGANVLTF
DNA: TGCGCCAGCAGCCAAGTACCAGGGGTTTCTGGGGCCAACGTCCTGACTTTC